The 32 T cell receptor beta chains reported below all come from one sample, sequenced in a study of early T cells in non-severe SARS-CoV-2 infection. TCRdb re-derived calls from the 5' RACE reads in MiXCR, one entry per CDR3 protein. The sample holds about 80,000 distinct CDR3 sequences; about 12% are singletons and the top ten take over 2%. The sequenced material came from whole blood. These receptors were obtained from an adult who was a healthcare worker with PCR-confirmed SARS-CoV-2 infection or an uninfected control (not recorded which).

The chain's CDR3 is CSASAGSYEQYF. CDR3 in DNA: TGCAGTGCTAGCGCGGGATCCTACGAGCAGTACTTC. J is TRBJ2-7 and V is TRBV20-1, with D possibly being TRBD2 (6 bases). V lost 3 bases and J lost 1, with 7 bases in between. CDR1 and CDR2 (germline): DFQATT, SNEGSKA (reference sequence). The CDR3 is made up of 12 amino acids.

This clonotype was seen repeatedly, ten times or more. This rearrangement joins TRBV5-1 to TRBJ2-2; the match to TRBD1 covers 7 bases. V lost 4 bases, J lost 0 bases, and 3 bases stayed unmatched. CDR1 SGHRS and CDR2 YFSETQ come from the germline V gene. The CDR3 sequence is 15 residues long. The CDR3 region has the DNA TGCGCCAGCAGCCCCGGGACAGCGAACACCGGGGAGCTGTTTTTT. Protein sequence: CASSPGTANTGELFF. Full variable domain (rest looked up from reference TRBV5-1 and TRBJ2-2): KAGVTQTPRYLIKTRGQQVTLSCSPISGHRSVSWYQQTPGQGLQFLFEYFSETQRNKGNFPGRFSGRQFSNSRSEMNVSTLELGDSALYLCASSPGTANTGELFFGEGSRLTVL.

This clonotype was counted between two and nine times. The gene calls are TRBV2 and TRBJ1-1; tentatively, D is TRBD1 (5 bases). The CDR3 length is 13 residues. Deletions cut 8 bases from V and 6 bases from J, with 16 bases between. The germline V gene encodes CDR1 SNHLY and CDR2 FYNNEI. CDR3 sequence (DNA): TGTGCCAGCGGATACGGGACTGTCCCTGAAGCTTTCTTT. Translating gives CASGYGTVPEAFF.

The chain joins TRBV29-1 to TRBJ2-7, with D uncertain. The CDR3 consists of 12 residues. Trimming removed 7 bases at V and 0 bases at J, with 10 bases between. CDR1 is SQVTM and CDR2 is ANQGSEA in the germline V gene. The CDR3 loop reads CSARTASYEQYF. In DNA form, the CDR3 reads TGCAGCGCTCGAACTGCCTCCTACGAGCAGTACTTC.

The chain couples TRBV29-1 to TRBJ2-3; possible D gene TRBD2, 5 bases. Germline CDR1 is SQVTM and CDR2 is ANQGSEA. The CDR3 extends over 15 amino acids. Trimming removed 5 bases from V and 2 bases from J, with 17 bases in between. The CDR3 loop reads CSVPHQRCHTDTQYF. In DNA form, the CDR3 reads TGCAGCGTTCCCCATCAGCGGTGCCACACAGATACGCAGTATTTT.

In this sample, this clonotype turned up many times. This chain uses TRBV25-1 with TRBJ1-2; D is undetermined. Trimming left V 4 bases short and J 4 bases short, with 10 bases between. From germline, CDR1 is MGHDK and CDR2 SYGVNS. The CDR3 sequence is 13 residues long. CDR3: CASSVGGPYGYTF. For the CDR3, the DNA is TGTGCCAGCAGTGTTGGAGGGCCCTATGGCTACACCTTC.

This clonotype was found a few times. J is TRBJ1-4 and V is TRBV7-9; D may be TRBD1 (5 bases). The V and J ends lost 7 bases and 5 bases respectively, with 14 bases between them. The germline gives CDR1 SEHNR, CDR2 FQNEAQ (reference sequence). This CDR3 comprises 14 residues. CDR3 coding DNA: TGTGCCAGCACCCCTTTTGGGGGGAATGAAAAACTGTTTTTT. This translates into CASTPFGGNEKLFF.

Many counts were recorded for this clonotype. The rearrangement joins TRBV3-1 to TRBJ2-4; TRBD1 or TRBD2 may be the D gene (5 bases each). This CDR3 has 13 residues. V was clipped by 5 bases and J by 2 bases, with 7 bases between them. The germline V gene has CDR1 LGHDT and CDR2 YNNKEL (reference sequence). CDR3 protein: CASSGGSKNIQYF. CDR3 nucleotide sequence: TGTGCCAGCAGCGGGGGATCCAAAAACATTCAGTACTTC.

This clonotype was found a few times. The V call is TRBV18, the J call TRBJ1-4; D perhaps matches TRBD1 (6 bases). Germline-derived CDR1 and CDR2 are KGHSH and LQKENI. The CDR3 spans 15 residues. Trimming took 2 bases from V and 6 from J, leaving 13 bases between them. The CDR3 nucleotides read TGTGCCAGCTCACCAGACAGGCGAATTGATGAAAAACTGTTTTTT. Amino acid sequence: CASSPDRRIDEKLFF.

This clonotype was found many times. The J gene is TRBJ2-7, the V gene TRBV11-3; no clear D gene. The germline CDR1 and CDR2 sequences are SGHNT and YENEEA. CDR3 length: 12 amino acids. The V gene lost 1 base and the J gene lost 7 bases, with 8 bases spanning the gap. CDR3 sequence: CASSLVPVEQYF. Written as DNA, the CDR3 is TGTGCCAGCAGCTTAGTACCCGTGGAGCAGTACTTC.

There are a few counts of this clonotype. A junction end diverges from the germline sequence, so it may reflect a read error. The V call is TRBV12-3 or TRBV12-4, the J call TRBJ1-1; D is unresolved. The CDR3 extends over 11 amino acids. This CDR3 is CASSLGGEVFF. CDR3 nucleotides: TGTGCCAGCAGTTTAGGGGGTGAAGTTTTCTTT.

As DNA, the CDR3 is TGCAGTGCTAGAGCCCCGGGACTAGCGTACGAGCAGTACTTC. It yields the protein CSARAPGLAYEQYF. The V and J genes are TRBV20-1 and TRBJ2-7; 10 nucleotides agree with TRBD2. This CDR3 spans 14 amino acids. Trimming took 1 base from V and 4 from J; bases not matched to a gene: 4. From germline, CDR1 is DFQATT and CDR2 SNEGSKA (reference sequence).

CDR3 in DNA: TGCAGTGCTAGAGATGACCCCCGCACAGATACGCAGTATTTT. Translated, it gives CSARDDPRTDTQYF. The chain employs TRBV20-1 and TRBJ2-3; no clear D gene. Germline assignment: CDR1 DFQATT and CDR2 SNEGSKA (reference sequence). V was clipped by 0 bases and J by 1 base, with 8 bases between them. The CDR3 loop spans 14 amino acids.

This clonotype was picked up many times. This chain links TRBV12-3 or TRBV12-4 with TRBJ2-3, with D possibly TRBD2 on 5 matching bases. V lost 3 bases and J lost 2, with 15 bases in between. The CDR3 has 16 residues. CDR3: CASSFLRGASTDTQYF. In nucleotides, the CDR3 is TGTGCCAGCAGTTTTCTTCGGGGAGCCTCCACAGATACGCAGTATTTT.

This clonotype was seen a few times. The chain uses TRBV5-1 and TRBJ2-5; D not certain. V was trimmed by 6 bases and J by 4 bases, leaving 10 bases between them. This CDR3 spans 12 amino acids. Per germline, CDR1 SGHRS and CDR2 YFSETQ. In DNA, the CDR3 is TGCGCCAGCAAGGAGTACGGAGAGACCCAGTACTTC. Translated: CASKEYGETQYF.

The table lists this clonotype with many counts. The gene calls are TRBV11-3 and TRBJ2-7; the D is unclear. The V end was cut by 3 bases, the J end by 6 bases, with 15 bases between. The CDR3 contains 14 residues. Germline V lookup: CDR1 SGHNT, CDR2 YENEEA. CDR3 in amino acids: CASSFSRVGIEQYF. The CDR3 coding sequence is TGTGCCAGCAGCTTTAGTAGAGTAGGGATCGAGCAGTACTTC. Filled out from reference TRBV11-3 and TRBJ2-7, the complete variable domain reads EAGVVQSPRYKIIEKKQPVAFWCNPISGHNTLYWYLQNLGQGPELLIRYENEEAVDDSQLPKDRFSAERLKGVDSTLKIQPAELGDSAVYLCASSFSRVGIEQYFGPGTRLTVT.

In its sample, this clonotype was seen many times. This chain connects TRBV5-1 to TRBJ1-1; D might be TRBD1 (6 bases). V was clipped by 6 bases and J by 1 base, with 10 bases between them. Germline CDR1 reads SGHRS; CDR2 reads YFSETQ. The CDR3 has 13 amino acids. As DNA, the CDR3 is TGCGCCAGCAAATGGGGGGCGAACACTGAAGCTTTCTTT. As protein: CASKWGANTEAFF.

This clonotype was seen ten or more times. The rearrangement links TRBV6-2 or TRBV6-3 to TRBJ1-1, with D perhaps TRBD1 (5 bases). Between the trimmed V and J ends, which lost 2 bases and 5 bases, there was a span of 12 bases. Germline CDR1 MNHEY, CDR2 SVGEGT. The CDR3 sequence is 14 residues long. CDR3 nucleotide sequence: TGTGCCAGCAGTTACGGGACTCCTGGGACTGAAGCTTTCTTT. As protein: CASSYGTPGTEAFF.

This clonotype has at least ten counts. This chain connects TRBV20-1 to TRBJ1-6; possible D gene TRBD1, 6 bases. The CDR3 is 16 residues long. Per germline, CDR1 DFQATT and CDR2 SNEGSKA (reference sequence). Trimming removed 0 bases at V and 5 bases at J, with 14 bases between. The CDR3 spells CSARDGTWTDNSPLHF. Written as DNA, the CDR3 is TGCAGTGCTAGAGATGGCACGTGGACAGATAATTCACCCCTCCACTTT.

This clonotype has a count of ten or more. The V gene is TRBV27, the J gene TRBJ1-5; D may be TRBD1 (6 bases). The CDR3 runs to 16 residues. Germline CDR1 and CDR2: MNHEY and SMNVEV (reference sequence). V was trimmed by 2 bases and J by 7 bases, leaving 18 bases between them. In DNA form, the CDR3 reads TGTGCCAGCAGTTTACTTGGACAGATCGGTGCGCAGCCCCAGCATTTT. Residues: CASSLLGQIGAQPQHF.

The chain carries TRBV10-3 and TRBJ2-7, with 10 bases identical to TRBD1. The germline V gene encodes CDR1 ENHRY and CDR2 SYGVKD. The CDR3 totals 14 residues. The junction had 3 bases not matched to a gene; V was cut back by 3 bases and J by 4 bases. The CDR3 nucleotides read TGTGCCATCAGTGAAGGGACAGGGGTATACGAGCAGTACTTC. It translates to CAISEGTGVYEQYF.

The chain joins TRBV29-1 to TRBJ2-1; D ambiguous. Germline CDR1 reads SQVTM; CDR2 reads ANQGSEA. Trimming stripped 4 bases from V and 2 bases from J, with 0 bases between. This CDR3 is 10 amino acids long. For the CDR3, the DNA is TGCAGCGTTGCCTACAATGAGCAGTTCTTC. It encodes CSVAYNEQFF.

In DNA, the CDR3 is TGTGCCAGCAGCCCGGTGGGCAGAAACTATAATTCACCCCTCCACTTT. The encoded protein is CASSPVGRNYNSPLHF. J is TRBJ1-6 and V is TRBV7-3; D is uncertain. Per the germline V gene, CDR1 is SGHTA and CDR2 is FQGTGA. The CDR3 loop spans 16 amino acids. Deletions cut 5 bases from V and 3 bases from J, with 14 bases between.

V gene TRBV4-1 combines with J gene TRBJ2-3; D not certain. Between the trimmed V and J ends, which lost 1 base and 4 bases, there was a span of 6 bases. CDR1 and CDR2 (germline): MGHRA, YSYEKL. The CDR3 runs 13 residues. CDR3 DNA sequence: TGCGCCAGCAGCCAAGTGACTCCAGATACGCAGTATTTT. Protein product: CASSQVTPDTQYF.

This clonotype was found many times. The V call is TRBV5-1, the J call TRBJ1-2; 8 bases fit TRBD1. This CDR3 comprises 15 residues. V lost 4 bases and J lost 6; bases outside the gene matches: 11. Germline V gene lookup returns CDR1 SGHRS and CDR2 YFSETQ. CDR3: CASSPPSTGANGYTF. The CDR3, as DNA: TGCGCCAGCAGCCCCCCCTCGACAGGGGCAAATGGCTACACCTTC.

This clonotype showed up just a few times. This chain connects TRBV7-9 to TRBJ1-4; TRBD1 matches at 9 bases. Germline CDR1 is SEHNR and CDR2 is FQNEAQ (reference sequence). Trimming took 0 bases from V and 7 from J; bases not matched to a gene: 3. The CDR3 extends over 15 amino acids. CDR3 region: CASSLATGGSEKLFF. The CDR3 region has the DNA TGTGCCAGCAGCTTAGCAACAGGGGGCAGTGAAAAACTGTTTTTT.

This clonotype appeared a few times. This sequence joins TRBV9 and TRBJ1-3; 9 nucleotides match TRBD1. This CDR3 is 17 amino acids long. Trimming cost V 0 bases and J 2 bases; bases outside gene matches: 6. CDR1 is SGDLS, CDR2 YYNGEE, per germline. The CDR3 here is CASSVVSGTGPGNTIYF. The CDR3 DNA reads TGTGCCAGCAGCGTAGTTTCCGGGACAGGGCCTGGAAACACCATATATTTT.

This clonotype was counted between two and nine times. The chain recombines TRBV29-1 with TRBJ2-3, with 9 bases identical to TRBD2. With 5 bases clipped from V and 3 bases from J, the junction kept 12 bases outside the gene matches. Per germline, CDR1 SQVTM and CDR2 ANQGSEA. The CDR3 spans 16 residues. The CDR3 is CSVTGRREGGTDTQYF. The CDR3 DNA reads TGCAGCGTTACCGGTAGGCGGGAGGGCGGGACAGATACGCAGTATTTT.

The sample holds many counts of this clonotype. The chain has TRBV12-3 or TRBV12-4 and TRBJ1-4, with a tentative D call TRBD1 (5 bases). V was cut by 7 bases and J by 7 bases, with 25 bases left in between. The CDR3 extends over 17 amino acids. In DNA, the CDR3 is TGTGCCAGCACGAATGGGGAAAGGGGTAGAGGAAGTGAAAAACTGTTTTTT. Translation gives CASTNGERGRGSEKLFF.

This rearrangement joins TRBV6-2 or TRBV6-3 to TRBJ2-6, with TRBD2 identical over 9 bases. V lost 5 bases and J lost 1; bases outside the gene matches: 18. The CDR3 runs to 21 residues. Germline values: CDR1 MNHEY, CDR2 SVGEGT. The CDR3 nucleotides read TGTGCCAGCAGTCACGATACTCCCCCAGCGGGAGGTGTATCTGGGGCCAACGTCCTGACTTTC. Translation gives CASSHDTPPAGGVSGANVLTF.

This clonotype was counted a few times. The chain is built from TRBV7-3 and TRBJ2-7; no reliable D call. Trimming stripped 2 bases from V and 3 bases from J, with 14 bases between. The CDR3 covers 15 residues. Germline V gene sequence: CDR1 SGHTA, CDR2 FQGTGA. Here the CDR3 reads CASSLEAGGNYEQYF. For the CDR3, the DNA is TGTGCCAGCAGCTTAGAGGCCGGCGGCAACTACGAGCAGTACTTC.

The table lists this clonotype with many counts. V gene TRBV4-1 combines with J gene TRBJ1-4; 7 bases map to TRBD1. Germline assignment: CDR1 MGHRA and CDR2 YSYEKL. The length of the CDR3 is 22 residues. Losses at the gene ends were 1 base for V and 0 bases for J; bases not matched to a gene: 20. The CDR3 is CASSQAYRGRLSTSSTNEKLFF. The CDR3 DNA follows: TGCGCCAGCAGCCAAGCCTACAGGGGTCGGTTGTCTACGTCCTCAACTAATGAAAAACTGTTTTTT.